This TCR beta chain was documented in a study of Ad26.COV2.S vaccination and SARS-CoV-2 variants (dated by TCRdb to the early 2020s). The study in broad terms: Donors in the vaccine arm were drawn from COV1001, a phase I-IIa trial of Ad26.COV2.S in healthy adults that was multicentre, randomized, double-blind and placebo-controlled. Ad26.COV2.S was given intramuscularly at 5x10^10 or 1x10^11 viral particles, as a single shot or as two shots 56 days apart. TCRbeta repertoire sequencing was used to assess the specificity and breadth of SARS-CoV-2-reactive T cell receptors after Ad26.COV2.S vaccination. A total of about 30 samples were included in the TCR-sequenced set, comprising roughly 19 Ad26.COV2.S vaccine recipients, 5 placebo recipients and 8 SARS-CoV-2 convalescent individuals. Trial participants were randomized into five groups of five: low-dose or high-dose Ad26.COV2.S given once or twice, or placebo on both occasions. Throughout the experiments and outcome assessment, investigators stayed blinded to trial group allocation.

The V end loses 1 base and the J end loses 0 bases, and a stretch of 11 bases separates them. CDR1 and CDR2, looked up from the germline V gene, are MNHNS and SASEGT. The CDR3 contains 16 residues, cysteine and phenylalanine counted. CDR3 DNA is the only sequence kept; it has 48 bases, read in frame from the first base. The treatment or condition label for this specimen denotes: 19 received Ad26.COV2.S at low or high dose, single or two shots; 5 received placebo; per-sample allocation not given. Repertoires of vaccine and placebo recipients were sequenced from samples taken on day 63 after the first injection. Cohort 1b enrolled around 23 adults aged 18-55 years at a single site in Boston, USA, between 29 July and 7 August 2020. Ad26.COV2.S was a replication-incompetent adenovirus type 26 vector expressing a prefusion-stabilized SARS-CoV-2 spike protein from the original Wuhan strain. Study-level results and caveats: Vaccine and placebo recipients had similar non-spike TCR breadth, a finding consistent with the vaccine containing only spike. Substantial breadth of spike-specific CD8+ and CD4+ T cell responses was reported after vaccination. Compared with placebo recipients, Ad26.COV2.S recipients showed higher spike-specific TCR breadth (P = 0.0014). It was noted by the authors that total T cell responses may have been underestimated by the TCR breadth and depth analyses. The study lacked the statistical power to compare responses across vaccine doses or regimens.

With respect to this clone: Its specific antigen is unknown. Base qualities are not at hand, and no much larger clone is one base apart.

The immunoSEQ Assay was the method used to sequence TCRbeta CDR3 regions. After extraction, genomic DNA underwent amplification by bias-controlled multiplex PCR, followed by high-throughput sequencing. In the source study's methods: Collapsing and filtering of sequences were performed to quantify the absolute abundance of each unique TCRbeta CDR3 region. T cell fraction was estimated by normalization of TCRbeta template counts to usable DNA, with usable DNA being measured through amplification of reference genes present in all nucleated cells. Repertoire TCRs were annotated as SARS-CoV-2-specific by exact matching of V gene, CDR3 amino acid sequence and J gene to a known reactive TCR set. MIRA supplied the reference SARS-CoV-2 TCR set, which was filtered for enrichment in COVID-19-positive ImmuneCODE repertoires so that public or cross-reactive TCRs were removed. Using the MIRA antigens, annotated TCRs were further analysed by specific ORF or by position within an ORF. Breadth was defined as the number of annotated unique rearrangements divided by the total number of unique productive rearrangements, and depth was defined as the summed frequency of the annotated unique rearrangements. Two-sided Wilcoxon rank-sum tests were applied when comparing TCR breadth between groups. The table comes from immuneACCESS by way of TCRdb, which keeps in-frame sequences with V and J called. Part of the clones is missing from these tables; in studies checked, under half for an unresolved V gene and the rest for unknown reasons. Clone size and V and J calls were adopted from that table, with D and trimming inferred from the DNA. This sample is represented by some 300,000 clones; over 80% of them were singletons. The ten top clones hold 2% to 2.5% of the sample.

Here the sequenced sample was peripheral blood, taken in a trial of Ad26.COV2.S vaccine versus placebo. The source of this sequence is a person between 18 and 65 years old who received the Ad26.COV2.S COVID-19 vaccine or a placebo. The sequence joins TRBV6-1 to TRBJ2-3, with an unclear D gene assignment. CDR3 loop: CASSEEETPSTDTQYF. The nucleotides are TGTGCCAGCAGTGAAGAAGAGACCCCTAGCACAGATACGCAGTATTTT.